The clone carrying this T cell receptor beta chain was seen a handful of times. Its antigen remains unidentified. The sample is drawn from a study of beta chain features in type 1 diabetes. In the study overall: No patient-donor differences in age, gender, total cells or subset yield. Findings of the study overall: TCRB CDR3 length was moderately but significantly reduced in all four CD4+ subsets of Type 1 diabetes patients. Because the template was cDNA, high-expressing cells might be over-represented. More deletions and fewer insertions at VDJ junctions were found in patients with type 1 diabetes. In these data, an HLA type influence on TCRB rearrangement remained unresolved.

Since all of the isolated RNA was reverse transcribed, expressed TCRB transcripts were what got sequenced. Clones were sequenced by immunoSEQ multiplex PCR, and TCRdb holds only the in-frame ones, with some missing. The sample carries more than 300,000 clones, over 9% recorded once. Germline CDR1 and CDR2: MDHEN and SYDVKM. This CDR3 has 14 residues. The ends were cut back, 2 bases at V and 7 bases at J, with 12 bases in the middle. This chain links TRBV28 with TRBJ2-1; perhaps TRBD2 as D (5 bases). This clonotype was sampled from a man aged 25 to 40 with type 1 diabetes. Sequencing used central memory CD4+ T cells from blood. This CDR3 reads CASSLAGTRNEQFF. CDR3 coding DNA: TGTGCCAGCAGTTTAGCGGGCACAAGGAATGAGCAGTTCTTC.